This section outlines one TCR beta chain sequence together with its context. The CDR3 spans 17 residues. The junction had 10 bases not matched to a gene; V was cut back by 3 bases and J by 2 bases. From germline, CDR1 is MGHRA and CDR2 YSYEKL. The data were taken from a study of blood T cell repertoires in COVID-19. Study summary: Samples came from the United States, Italy and Spain, spanning acute and convalescent COVID-19. Sample material is recorded as cDNA or gDNA derived from T cells, B-cell-depleted T cells, or PBMCs.

Sequencing was performed with immunoSEQ multiplex PCR; in TCRdb, only in-frame clones are kept and a portion is missing. The top ten hold approximately 4.3% of the sample, which has about 440,000 clones, around nine tenths seen once. Sequencing was done on a sample of peripheral blood. The V call is TRBV4-1, the J call TRBJ2-1; 7 bases line up with TRBD1. This receptor was taken from a woman between 25 and 40 years old with acute or convalescent COVID-19. The CDR3 bases are TGCGCCAGCAGCCAGGGAGTACAGGGGTTGACCTACAATGAGCAGTTCTTC. Translated: CASSQGVQGLTYNEQFF.